What follows are 5 T cell receptor beta chains derived from one specimen sequenced in a study of naive and memory T cell subsets. Blood and skin TCR RNA was reverse transcribed with alpha and beta constant primers. TCRdb redid the calling of the 5' RACE reads with MiXCR, one entry per CDR3 protein. The table lists about 26,000 distinct CDR3 sequences, roughly 23% of them singletons. Whole blood, roughly 2.5 ml, came from adult healthy volunteers. These receptor sequences come from a female donor in good health.

The rearrangement uses TRBV20-1 and TRBJ2-5; D call uncertain. The germline V gene has CDR1 DFQATT and CDR2 SNEGSKA (reference sequence). This CDR3 spans 14 amino acids. Trimming pared 0 bases from V and 0 bases from J, leaving 8 bases between. The CDR3 coding sequence is TGCAGTGCTAGAGATAGCAAGTACCAAGAGACCCAGTACTTC. Its protein product is CSARDSKYQETQYF.

V usage is TRBV6-5 and J usage is TRBJ1-1, with D maybe TRBD1 (5 bases). CDR3 length: 15 amino acids. Germline CDR1 and CDR2: MNHEY and SVGAGI. V shed 8 bases and J shed 0 bases, with 16 bases lying between them. The CDR3 reads CASGDAGGVNTEAFF. The CDR3 DNA reads TGTGCCAGCGGGGACGCGGGGGGGGTGAACACTGAAGCTTTCTTT.

This clonotype is deemed medium-sized. The chain recombines TRBV7-2 with TRBJ1-5, with unresolved D. V was shortened by 5 bases and J by 0 bases, with 11 bases between the two germline ends. CDR3 length: 15 residues. The germline gives CDR1 SGHTA, CDR2 FQGNSA. CDR3 sequence: CASSEEVYSNQPQHF. The CDR3 nucleotides read TGTGCCAGCAGCGAGGAGGTATATAGCAATCAGCCCCAGCATTTT.

The chain is built from TRBV7-2 and TRBJ2-3; 10 nucleotides align to TRBD2. Germline V gene lookup returns CDR1 SGHTA and CDR2 FQGNSA. The CDR3 has 16 residues. V lost 6 bases and J lost 1; bases outside the gene matches: 7. The CDR3 region has the DNA TGTGCCAGCAGGACAAGCGGGGGGGCGGGCACAGATACGCAGTATTTT. Translation gives CASRTSGGAGTDTQYF.

This clonotype showed up just a few times. The chain employs TRBV20-1 and TRBJ2-1; D not resolved. Germline CDR1 is DFQATT and CDR2 is SNEGSKA (reference sequence). Deletions cut 0 bases from V and 2 bases from J, with 8 bases between. This CDR3 comprises 14 residues. In DNA, the CDR3 is TGCAGTGCTAGAGACACAAGGACCTACAATGAGCAGTTCTTC. Its protein product is CSARDTRTYNEQFF.